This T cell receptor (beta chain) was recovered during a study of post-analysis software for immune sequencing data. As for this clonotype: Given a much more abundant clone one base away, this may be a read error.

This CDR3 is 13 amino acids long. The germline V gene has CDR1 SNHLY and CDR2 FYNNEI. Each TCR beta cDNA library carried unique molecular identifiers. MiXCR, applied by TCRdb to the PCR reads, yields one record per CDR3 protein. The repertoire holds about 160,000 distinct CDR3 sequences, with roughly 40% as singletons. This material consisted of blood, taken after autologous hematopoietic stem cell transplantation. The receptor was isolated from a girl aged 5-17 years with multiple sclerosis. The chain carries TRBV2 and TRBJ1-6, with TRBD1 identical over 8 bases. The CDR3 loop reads CASSEDRDSPPHF. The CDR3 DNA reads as TGTGCCAGCAGTGAGGACAGGGATTCACCCCCCCACTTT.